This TCR beta chain was documented in a study of T-cell memory formation after mild COVID-19. TCRdb re-called the 5' RACE reads through MiXCR, storing one row per CDR3 protein. The repertoire holds 550,000 to 700,000 distinct CDR3 sequences, with over 15% as singletons. Trimming took off 3 bases at V and 5 bases at J, with 13 bases between the two ends. Germline assignment: CDR1 SGHRS and CDR2 YFSETQ. The CDR3 is 14 amino acids. This clonotype was sampled from an adult woman who had mild COVID-19 (a few samples of this study predate the infection). Cell type and time point are not known. V and J are TRBV5-1 and TRBJ2-3; D is perhaps TRBD2 (6 bases). The sample comprised PBMCs or a T cell subset sorted from them (not recorded which). The CDR3 DNA sequence: TGCGCCAGCAGCTCCGGGACTTCTCTAGATACGCAGTATTTT. As protein: CASSSGTSLDTQYF.